The sample holds a few counts of the clone carrying this T cell receptor (beta chain). Repertoires were generated with immunoSEQ multiplex PCR, while TCRdb's copy carries only in-frame clones and drops some. The sample includes approximately 220,000 clones, approximately 80% seen only once; the top ten take about 7.7%. Cohort allocation depended upon clinical history that participants reported. Looked up from germline, CDR1 is MGHRA and CDR2 is YSYEKL. The CDR3 extends over 17 amino acids. V gave up 0 bases and J gave up 6 bases; unmatched junction bases: 11. The record originates from a study of blood T cell repertoires in COVID-19. Looking at the study overall: PBMCs, B-cell-depleted T cells, or T cells were the source of the cDNA or gDNA that made up the material.

The receptor's source is a woman aged 40 to 49 with acute COVID-19. The genes are TRBV4-1 and TRBJ1-5, with 7 bases matching TRBD1. The sample comprised PBMCs or T cells enriched from blood (not recorded which). The CDR3, as DNA: TGCGCCAGCAGCCAAGATCCTGACAGGGAAAGGTCTCAGCCCCAGCATTTT. It translates to CASSQDPDRERSQPQHF.